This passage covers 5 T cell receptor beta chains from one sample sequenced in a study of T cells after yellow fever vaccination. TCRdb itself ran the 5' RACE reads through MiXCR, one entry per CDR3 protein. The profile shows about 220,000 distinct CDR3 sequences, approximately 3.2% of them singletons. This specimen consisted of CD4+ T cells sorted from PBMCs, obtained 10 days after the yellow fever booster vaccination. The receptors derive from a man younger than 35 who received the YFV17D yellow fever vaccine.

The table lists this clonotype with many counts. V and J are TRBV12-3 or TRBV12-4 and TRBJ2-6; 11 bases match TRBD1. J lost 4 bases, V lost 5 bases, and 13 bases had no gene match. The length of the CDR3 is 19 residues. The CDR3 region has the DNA TGTGCCAGCAGTGCCGTTGCCGGGACAGGGGGTTCGGGGGCCAACGTCCTGACTTTC. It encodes CASSAVAGTGGSGANVLTF.

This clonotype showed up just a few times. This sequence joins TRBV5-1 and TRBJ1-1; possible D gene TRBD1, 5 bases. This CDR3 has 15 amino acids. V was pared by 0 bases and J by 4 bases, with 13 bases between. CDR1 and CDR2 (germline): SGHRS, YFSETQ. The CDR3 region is CASSLDGGVSTEAFF. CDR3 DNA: TGCGCCAGCAGCTTGGATGGGGGGGTGAGCACTGAAGCTTTCTTT.

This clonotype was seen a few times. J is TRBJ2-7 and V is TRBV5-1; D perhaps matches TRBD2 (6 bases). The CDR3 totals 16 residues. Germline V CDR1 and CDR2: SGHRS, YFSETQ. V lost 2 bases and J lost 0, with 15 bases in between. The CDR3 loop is CASSFLVGGDSYEQYF. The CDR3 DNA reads TGCGCCAGCAGCTTCCTTGTTGGCGGGGACTCCTACGAGCAGTACTTC.

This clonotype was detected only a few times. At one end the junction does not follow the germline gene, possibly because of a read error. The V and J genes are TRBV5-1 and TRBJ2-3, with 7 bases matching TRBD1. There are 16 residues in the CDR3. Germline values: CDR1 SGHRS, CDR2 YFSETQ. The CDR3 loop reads CASSLKVPGEGGPSTF. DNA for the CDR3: TGCGCCAGCAGCTTGAAAGTACCCGGTGAAGGGGGCCCATCAACTTTT.

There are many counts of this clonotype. The CDR3 DNA sequence: TGCGCCAGCAGCTTGGGAGAGCCGAACACCGGGGAGCTGTTTTTT. Encoded protein: CASSLGEPNTGELFF. The V gene is TRBV5-1, the J gene TRBJ2-2, with D hard to call. V lost 0 bases and J lost 0, with 6 bases in between. Germline V CDR1 and CDR2: SGHRS, YFSETQ. This CDR3 is built from 15 residues.